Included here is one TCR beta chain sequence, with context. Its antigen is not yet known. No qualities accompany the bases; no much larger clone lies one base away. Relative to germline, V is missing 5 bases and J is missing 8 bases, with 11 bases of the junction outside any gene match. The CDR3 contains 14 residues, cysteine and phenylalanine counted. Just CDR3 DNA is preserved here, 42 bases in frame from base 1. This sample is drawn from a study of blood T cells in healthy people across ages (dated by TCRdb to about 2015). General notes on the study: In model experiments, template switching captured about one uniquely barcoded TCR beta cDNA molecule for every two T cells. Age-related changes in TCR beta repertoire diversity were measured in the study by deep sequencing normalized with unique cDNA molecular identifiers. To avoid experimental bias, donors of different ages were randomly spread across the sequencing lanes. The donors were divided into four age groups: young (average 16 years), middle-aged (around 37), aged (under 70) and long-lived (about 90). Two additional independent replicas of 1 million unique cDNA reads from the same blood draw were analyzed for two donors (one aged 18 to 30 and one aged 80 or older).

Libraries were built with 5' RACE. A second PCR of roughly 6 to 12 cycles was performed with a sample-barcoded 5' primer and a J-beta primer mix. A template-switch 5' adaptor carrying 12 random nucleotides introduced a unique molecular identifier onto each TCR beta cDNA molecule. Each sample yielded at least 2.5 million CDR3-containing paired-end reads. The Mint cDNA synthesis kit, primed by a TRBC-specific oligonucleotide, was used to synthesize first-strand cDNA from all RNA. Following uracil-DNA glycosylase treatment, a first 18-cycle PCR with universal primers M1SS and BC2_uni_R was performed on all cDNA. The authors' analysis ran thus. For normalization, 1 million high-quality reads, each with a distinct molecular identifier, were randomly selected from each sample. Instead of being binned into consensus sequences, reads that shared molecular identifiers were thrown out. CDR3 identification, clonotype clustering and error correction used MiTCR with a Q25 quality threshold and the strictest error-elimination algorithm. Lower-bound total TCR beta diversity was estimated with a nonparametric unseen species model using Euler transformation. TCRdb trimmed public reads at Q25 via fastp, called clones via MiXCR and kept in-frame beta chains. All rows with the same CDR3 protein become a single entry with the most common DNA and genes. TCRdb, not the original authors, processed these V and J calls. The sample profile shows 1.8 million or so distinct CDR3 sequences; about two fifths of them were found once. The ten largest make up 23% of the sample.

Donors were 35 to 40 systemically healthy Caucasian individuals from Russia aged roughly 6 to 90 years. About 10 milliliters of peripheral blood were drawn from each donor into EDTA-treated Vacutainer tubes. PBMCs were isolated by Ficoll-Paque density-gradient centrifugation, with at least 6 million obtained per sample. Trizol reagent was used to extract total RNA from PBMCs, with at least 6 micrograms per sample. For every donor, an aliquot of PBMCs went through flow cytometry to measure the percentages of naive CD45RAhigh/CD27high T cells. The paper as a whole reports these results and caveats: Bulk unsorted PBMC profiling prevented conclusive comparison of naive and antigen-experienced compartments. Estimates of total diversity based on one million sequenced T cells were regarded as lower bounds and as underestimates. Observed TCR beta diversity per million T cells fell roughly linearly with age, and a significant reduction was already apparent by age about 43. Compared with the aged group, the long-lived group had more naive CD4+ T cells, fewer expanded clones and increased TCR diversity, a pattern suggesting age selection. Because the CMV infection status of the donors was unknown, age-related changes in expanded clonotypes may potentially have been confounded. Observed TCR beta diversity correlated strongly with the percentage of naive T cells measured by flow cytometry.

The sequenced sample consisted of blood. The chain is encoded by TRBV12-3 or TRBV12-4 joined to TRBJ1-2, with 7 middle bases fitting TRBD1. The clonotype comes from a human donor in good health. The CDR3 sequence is CASSLRTGHGGYTF. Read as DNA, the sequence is TGTGCCAGCAGTCTTAGGACAGGCCATGGGGGCTACACCTTC.